Presented here are 15 T cell receptor beta chains from one specimen sequenced in a study of early T cells in non-severe SARS-CoV-2 infection. TCRdb independently ran MiXCR on the 5' RACE reads; one entry per CDR3 protein. The table has about 70,000 distinct CDR3 sequences, around 4.2% seen once. The starting material was whole blood, obtained at baseline. Source of these receptors: an adult who was a healthcare worker with PCR-confirmed SARS-CoV-2 infection or an uninfected control (not recorded which). The donor label of this sample is uncertain.

In its sample, this clonotype was seen many times. In DNA form, the CDR3 reads TGTGCCAGCAGTTACAGGTTGGGGCAGGGAAGGAATTCACCCCTCCACTTT. It translates to CASSYRLGQGRNSPLHF. The chain carries TRBV6-5 and TRBJ1-6, with TRBD1 as a possible D gene (5 bases). The CDR3 sequence is 17 residues long. The germline V and J ends were trimmed by 2 bases and 7 bases, with 18 bases remaining between them. The germline gives CDR1 MNHEY, CDR2 SVGAGI.

At least ten counts were recorded for this clonotype. The V call is TRBV20-1, the J call TRBJ2-7; 7 bases line up with TRBD1. V lost 3 bases and J lost 4; bases outside the gene matches: 9. This CDR3 is built from 14 residues. From germline, CDR1 is DFQATT and CDR2 SNEGSKA (reference sequence). The CDR3 DNA sequence: TGCAGTGCTAGCCCCGGGACAGCCCAGTACGAGCAGTACTTC. Amino acid sequence: CSASPGTAQYEQYF.

This clonotype was observed a handful of times. The CDR3: CAISGHRGSTDTQYF. Here the CDR3 DNA reads TGTGCCATCAGTGGGCACAGGGGGAGCACAGATACGCAGTATTTT. V usage is TRBV10-3 and J usage is TRBJ2-3, with TRBD1 matching 8 bases. Germline assignment: CDR1 ENHRY and CDR2 SYGVKD. J lost 0 bases, V lost 4 bases, and 3 bases had no gene match. This CDR3 is built from 15 residues.

For the CDR3, the DNA is TGTGCCAGCAGCCCAACAGGGGACAACTACGAGCAGTACTTC. Translated, it gives CASSPTGDNYEQYF. The chain couples TRBV3-1 to TRBJ2-7; 7 bases map to TRBD1. Germline V gives CDR1 LGHDT, CDR2 YNNKEL (reference sequence). The CDR3 loop spans 14 amino acids. The junction had 6 bases not matched to a gene; V was cut back by 4 bases and J by 3 bases.

This clonotype was detected ten times or more. The chain carries TRBV7-2 and TRBJ1-1, with D unresolved. V was shortened by 0 bases and J by 1 base, with 9 bases between the two germline ends. The CDR3 extends over 15 amino acids. Looked up from germline, CDR1 is SGHTA and CDR2 is FQGNSA. CDR3 DNA sequence: TGTGCCAGCAGCTTAGCCCCCCGGGGGAACACTGAAGCTTTCTTT. Amino acids: CASSLAPRGNTEAFF.

This clonotype was recorded a few times. The V call is TRBV10-1, the J call TRBJ2-5; D gene uncertain. V lost 4 bases and J 0 bases, leaving 12 bases between the germline ends. The CDR3 is 15 amino acids. Germline CDR1 WNHNN, CDR2 SYGVQD (reference sequence). The CDR3 loop is CASSVLLGDQETQYF. The CDR3 nucleotides read TGCGCCAGCAGTGTCCTGCTCGGAGACCAAGAGACCCAGTACTTC.

As for this clonotype: This may arise from a read error, as a much more abundant clone is one base away. The V and J genes are TRBV12-3 or TRBV12-4 and TRBJ2-4, with D perhaps matching TRBD1 (5 bases). CDR3 length: 11 amino acids. As DNA, the CDR3 is TGTGCCAGCAGTCCCCAATTCAGGGAAGACTTC. This gives the protein CASSPQFREDF.

This clonotype was picked up a small number of times. V is TRBV7-3 and J is TRBJ1-6; D perhaps matches TRBD1 (6 bases). The CDR3 is made up of 14 amino acids. Trimming took 5 bases from V and 6 from J, leaving 11 bases between them. Per the germline V gene, CDR1 is SGHTA and CDR2 is FQGTGA. As DNA, the CDR3 is TGTGCCAGCAGCCAGGGGACCGGTAATTCACCCCTCCACTTT. Amino acid sequence: CASSQGTGNSPLHF.

This clonotype has just a few counts. The chain joins TRBV11-2 to TRBJ2-1; 9 bases line up with TRBD1. The length of the CDR3 is 13 residues. From germline, CDR1 is SGHAT and CDR2 FQNNGV. Trimming removed 4 bases from V and 7 bases from J; junction bases left unmatched: 2. The CDR3 here is CASSWDRANEQFF. CDR3 DNA sequence: TGTGCCAGCAGCTGGGACAGGGCGAATGAGCAGTTCTTC.

The gene calls are TRBV9 and TRBJ2-3; 10 bases line up with TRBD2. CDR3 length equals 18 residues. J was trimmed by 3 bases and V by 0 bases; bases with no gene match: 10. Germline values: CDR1 SGDLS, CDR2 YYNGEE. DNA of the CDR3: TGTGCCAGCAGCGTAGCTGAGGGTCTAGCGGGGGTTACAGATACGCAGTATTTT. Protein sequence: CASSVAEGLAGVTDTQYF.

This rearrangement joins TRBV30 to TRBJ2-6, with 9 positions matching TRBD1. From germline, CDR1 is GTSNPN and CDR2 SVGIG (reference sequence). J was trimmed by 1 base and V by 7 bases; bases with no gene match: 8. There are 16 residues in the CDR3. CDR3 coding DNA: TGTGCCTTCTTTAGACAGGGGGTATCTGGGGCCAACGTCCTGACTTTC. Its translation: CAFFRQGVSGANVLTF. Full variable domain (outside the CDR3, taken from reference TRBV30 and TRBJ2-6): SQTIHQWPATLVQPVGSPLSLECTVEGTSNPNLYWYRQAAGRGLQLLFYSVGIGQISSEVPQNLSASRPQDRQFILSSKKLLLSDSGFYLCAFFRQGVSGANVLTFGAGSRLTVL.

This clonotype was picked up a small number of times. DNA of the CDR3: TGTGCCAGCAGCCCTCTGGACAGGGCACATGAGCAGTTCTTC. Protein: CASSPLDRAHEQFF. This rearrangement joins TRBV3-1 to TRBJ2-1, with 8 bases matching TRBD1. The CDR3 runs 14 residues. Germline assignment: CDR1 LGHDT and CDR2 YNNKEL (reference sequence). Trimming at V came to 4 bases and at J to 8 bases, leaving 7 bases not matched to a gene.

This CDR3 is CATSGFSGANVLTF. CDR3 coding DNA: TGTGCCACGTCCGGGTTCTCTGGGGCCAACGTCCTGACTTTC. The chain joins TRBV10-3 to TRBJ2-6; D is unresolved. The germline V gene has CDR1 ENHRY and CDR2 SYGVKD. V was clipped by 10 bases and J by 0 bases, with 10 bases between them. The CDR3 spans 14 residues.

This chain links TRBV30 with TRBJ2-7; D is uncertain. V lost 4 bases, J lost 0 bases, and 10 bases lay in between. This CDR3 has 13 residues. CDR1 and CDR2 from the germline V gene are GTSNPN and SVGIG (reference sequence). CDR3 bases: TGTGCCTGGACCCGCGCTACCTCCTACGAGCAGTACTTC. Translating gives CAWTRATSYEQYF.

Concerning this clonotype: This may be a read error, as it is one base from a much larger clone. The chain links TRBV5-5 to TRBJ2-7, with a tentative D call TRBD2 (6 bases). CDR3 length: 17 residues. Germline assignment: CDR1 SGHKS and CDR2 YYEKEE (reference sequence). Between the trimmed V and J ends, which lost 0 bases and 3 bases, there was a span of 19 bases. As DNA, the CDR3 is TGTGCCAGCAGCTTGGCCCTCAGCTCAGCCGGGAGCTACGAGCAGTACTTC. Its protein is CASSLALSSAGSYEQYF.